Sequencing of this T cell receptor (beta chain) was carried out in a study of cytomegalovirus exposure and HLA in healthy donors. In the study overall: Counted in an early data release were roughly 87 million unique TCRs from HLA-typed donors.

Overall study results and limits: In an earlier analysis, about 87% or about 30%: the productive usage of most TCR beta V segments. Several of the most significant clusters were apparently associated with common viral pathogens in a later analysis.

As regards this clone: What it binds is not known.

V shed 5 bases, J shed 4 bases, and the junction held 5 bases outside the gene matches. Germline V gene lookup returns CDR1 SGHTA and CDR2 FQGTGA. The CDR3 covers 14 residues. Both 60 Vbeta primers and 13 Jbeta primers went into the PCR. The method was immunoSEQ multiplex PCR; TCRdb's version includes in-frame clones alone and lacks a portion of them. The sample records some 140,000 clones, about 70% being singletons. The sample taken for sequencing was PBMCs. The sequence was collected from a young man in good health and CMV-seronegative. The V and J genes are TRBV7-3 and TRBJ2-1, with 7 bases identical to TRBD1. The CDR3, as DNA: TGTGCCAGCAGCCCCGGGACAGATTACAATGAGCAGTTCTTC. Its protein product is CASSPGTDYNEQFF.